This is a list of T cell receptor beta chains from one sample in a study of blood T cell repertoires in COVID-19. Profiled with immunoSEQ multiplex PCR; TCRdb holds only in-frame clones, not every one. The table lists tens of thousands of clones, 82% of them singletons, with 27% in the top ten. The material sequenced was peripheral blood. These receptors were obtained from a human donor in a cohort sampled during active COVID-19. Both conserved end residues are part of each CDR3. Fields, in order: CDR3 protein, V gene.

CASSLKRGGGHEQFF	TRBV7-3
CASSYSTAEDSLVPLLYEQYF	TRBV6-2/TRBV6-3
CASSSLSATYGYTF	TRBV6-5
CASSPTGTRSTDTQYF	TRBV7-8
CASSREVANTGELFF	TRBV6-5
CASSPRQPSSYNEQFF	TRBV9
CASSWTGGRANYGYTF	TRBV5-1
CASSYSQYSYEQYF	TRBV6-5
CASSHGLDSTEAFF	TRBV3-1/TRBV3-2
CASSSPLQETQYF	TRBV6-5
CASSFGDTPNTGELFF	TRBV5-1
CASSNPKGTGGQETQYF	TRBV18
CAWSGQGATEAFF	TRBV30
CASSARVQDTGELFF	TRBV19
CASSPRSTNNEKLFF	TRBV4-1
CASSLRGGSLNSRQFF	TRBV11-3
CASSRDRDSNYGYTF	TRBV7-8
CASSQDDRGRETQYF	TRBV4-1
CASKAPVGGKYNEQFF	TRBV27
CASSLARQETQYF	TRBV5-1
CATSDGGFYTQYF	TRBV24-1
CASSLEAQGGNTIYF	TRBV5-1
CSVVSPTWDYSSYEQYF	TRBV29-1
CASSPGGAPFTLFF	TRBV7-3
CASSLVRGFNYGYTF	TRBV7-9
CASSEPGQGRDGSYEQYF	TRBV7-3
CATSDQTGSYNEQFF	TRBV24-1
CASSPLQGLNEQYF	TRBV3-1/TRBV3-2